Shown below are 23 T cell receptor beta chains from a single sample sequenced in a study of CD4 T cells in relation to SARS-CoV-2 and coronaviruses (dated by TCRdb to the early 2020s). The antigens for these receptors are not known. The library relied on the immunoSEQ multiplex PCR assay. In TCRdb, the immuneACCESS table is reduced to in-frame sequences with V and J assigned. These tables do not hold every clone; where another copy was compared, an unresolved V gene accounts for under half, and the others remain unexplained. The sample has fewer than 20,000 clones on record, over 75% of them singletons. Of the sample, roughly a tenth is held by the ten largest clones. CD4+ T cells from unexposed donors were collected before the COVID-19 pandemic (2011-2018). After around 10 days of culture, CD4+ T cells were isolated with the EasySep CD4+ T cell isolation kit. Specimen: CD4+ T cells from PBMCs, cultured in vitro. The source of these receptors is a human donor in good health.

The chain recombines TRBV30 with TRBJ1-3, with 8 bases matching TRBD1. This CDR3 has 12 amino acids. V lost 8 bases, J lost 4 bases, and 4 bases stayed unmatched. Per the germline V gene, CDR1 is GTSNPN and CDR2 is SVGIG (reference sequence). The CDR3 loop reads CASGQGGNTIYF. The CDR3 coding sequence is TGTGCCAGTGGACAGGGAGGAAACACCATATATTTT.

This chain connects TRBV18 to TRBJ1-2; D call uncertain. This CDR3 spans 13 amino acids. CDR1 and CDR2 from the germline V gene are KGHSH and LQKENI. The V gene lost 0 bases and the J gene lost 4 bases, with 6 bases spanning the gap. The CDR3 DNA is TGTGCCAGCTCACCACCGACTGGCTATGGCTACACCTTC. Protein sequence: CASSPPTGYGYTF.

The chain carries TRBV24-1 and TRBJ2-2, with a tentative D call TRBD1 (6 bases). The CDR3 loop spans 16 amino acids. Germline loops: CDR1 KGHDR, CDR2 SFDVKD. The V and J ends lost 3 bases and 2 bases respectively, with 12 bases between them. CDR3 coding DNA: TGTGCCACCAGTGATCCAACCAGGGGAAACACCGGGGAGCTGTTTTTT. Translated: CATSDPTRGNTGELFF.

The CDR3 DNA reads as TGTGCCAGCAGCGAAGCGGGACTAGCGTTTTTGGATACGCAGTATTTT. This codes for CASSEAGLAFLDTQYF. The rearrangement uses TRBV21-1 and TRBJ2-3; TRBD2 reflects the table's D call only, with no check against the DNA. TRBV21-1 is reported as a pseudogene. The CDR3 is 16 residues long.

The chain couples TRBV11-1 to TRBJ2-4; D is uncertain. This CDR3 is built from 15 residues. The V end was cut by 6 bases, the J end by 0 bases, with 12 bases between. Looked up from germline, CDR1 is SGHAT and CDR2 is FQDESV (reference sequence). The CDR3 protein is CASRVTGLAKNIQYF. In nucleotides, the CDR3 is TGTGCCAGCAGAGTCACCGGGTTAGCCAAAAACATTCAGTACTTC.

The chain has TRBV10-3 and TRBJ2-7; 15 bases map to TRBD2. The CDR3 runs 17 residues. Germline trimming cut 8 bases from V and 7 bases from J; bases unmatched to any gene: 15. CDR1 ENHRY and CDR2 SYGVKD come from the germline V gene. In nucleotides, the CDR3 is TGTGCCATCTCCTTTCGGACTAGCGGGAGGGCCTTATATGAGCAGTACTTC. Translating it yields CAISFRTSGRALYEQYF.

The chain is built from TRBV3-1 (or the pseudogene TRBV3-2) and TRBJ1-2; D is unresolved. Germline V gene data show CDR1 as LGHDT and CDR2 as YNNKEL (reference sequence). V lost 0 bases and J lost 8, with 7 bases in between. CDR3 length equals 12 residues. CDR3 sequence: CASSQDGRGYTF. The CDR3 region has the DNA TGTGCCAGCAGCCAAGACGGGAGGGGCTACACCTTC.

In nucleotides, the CDR3 is TGCAGCGTGCGACCGACTCACCTCAATGAGCAGTTCTTC. This codes for CSVRPTHLNEQFF. V and J are TRBV29-1 and TRBJ2-1; D gene ambiguous. This CDR3 spans 13 amino acids. V lost 6 bases, J lost 6 bases, and 15 bases lay in between. Looked up from germline, CDR1 is SQVTM and CDR2 is ANQGSEA.

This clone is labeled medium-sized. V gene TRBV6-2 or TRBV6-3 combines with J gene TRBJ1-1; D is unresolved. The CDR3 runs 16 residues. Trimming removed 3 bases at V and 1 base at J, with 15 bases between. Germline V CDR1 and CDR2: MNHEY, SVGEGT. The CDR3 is CASSYSLRLGNTEAFF. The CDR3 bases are TGTGCCAGCAGTTATAGTTTGCGTCTGGGGAACACTGAAGCTTTCTTT.

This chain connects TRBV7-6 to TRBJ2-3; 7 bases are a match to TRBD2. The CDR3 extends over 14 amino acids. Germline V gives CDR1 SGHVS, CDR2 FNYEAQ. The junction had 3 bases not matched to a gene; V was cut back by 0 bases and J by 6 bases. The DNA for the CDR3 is TGTGCCAGCAGCTTAGCGGGAGGGGCCGATACGCAGTATTTT. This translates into CASSLAGGADTQYF.

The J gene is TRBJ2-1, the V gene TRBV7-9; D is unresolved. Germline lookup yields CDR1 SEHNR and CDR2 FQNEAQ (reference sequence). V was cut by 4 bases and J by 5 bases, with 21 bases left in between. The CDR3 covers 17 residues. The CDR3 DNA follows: TGTGCCAGCAGCTACCACCTGGGTAGGCTGCGCCACAATGAGCAGTTCTTC. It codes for CASSYHLGRLRHNEQFF. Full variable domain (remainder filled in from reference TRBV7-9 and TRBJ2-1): DTGVSQNPRHKITKRGQNVTFRCDPISEHNRLYWYRQTLGQGPEFLTYFQNEAQLEKSRLLSDRFSAERPKGSFSTLEIQRTEQGDSAMYLCASSYHLGRLRHNEQFFGPGTRLTVL.

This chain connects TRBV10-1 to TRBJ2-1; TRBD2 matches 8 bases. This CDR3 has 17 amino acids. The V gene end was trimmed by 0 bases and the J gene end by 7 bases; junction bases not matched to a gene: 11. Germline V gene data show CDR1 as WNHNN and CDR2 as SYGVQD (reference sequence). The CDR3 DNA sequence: TGCGCCAGCAGTGAGTCGAAGACCGGGAGGGCCTCGAATGAGCAGTTCTTC. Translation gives CASSESKTGRASNEQFF.

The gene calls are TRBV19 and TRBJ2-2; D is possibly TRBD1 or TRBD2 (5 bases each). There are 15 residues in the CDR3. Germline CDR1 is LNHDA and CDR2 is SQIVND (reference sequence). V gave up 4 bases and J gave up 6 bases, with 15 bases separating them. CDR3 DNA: TGTGCCAGTAGTAGGGGGACCCGGGCGGCCGGGGAGCTGTTTTTT. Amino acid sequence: CASSRGTRAAGELFF. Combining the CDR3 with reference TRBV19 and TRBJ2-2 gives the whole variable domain DGGITQSPKYLFRKEGQNVTLSCEQNLNHDAMYWYRQDPGQGLRLIYYSQIVNDFQKGDIAEGYSVSREKKESFPLTVTSAQKNPTAFYLCASSRGTRAAGELFFGEGSRLTVL.

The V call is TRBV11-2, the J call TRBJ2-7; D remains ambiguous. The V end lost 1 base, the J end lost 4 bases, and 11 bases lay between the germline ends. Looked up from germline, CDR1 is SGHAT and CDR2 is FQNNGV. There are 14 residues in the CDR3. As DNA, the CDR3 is TGTGCCAGCAGCTTAGTAGTGGGCTCTTACGAGCAGTACTTC. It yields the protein CASSLVVGSYEQYF.

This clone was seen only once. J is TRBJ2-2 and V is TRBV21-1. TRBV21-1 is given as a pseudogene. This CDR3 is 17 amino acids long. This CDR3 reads CASSRWQRTKNTGELFF. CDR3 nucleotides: TGTGCCAGCAGCCGATGGCAACGGACCAAGAACACCGGGGAGCTGTTTTTT.

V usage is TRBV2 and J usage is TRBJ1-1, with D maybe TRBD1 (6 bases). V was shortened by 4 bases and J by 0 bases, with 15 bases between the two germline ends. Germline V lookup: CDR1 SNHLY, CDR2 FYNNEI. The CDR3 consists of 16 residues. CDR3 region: CASSGLSGQLNTEAFF. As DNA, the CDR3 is TGTGCCAGCAGTGGGCTGAGCGGACAGCTGAACACTGAAGCTTTCTTT.

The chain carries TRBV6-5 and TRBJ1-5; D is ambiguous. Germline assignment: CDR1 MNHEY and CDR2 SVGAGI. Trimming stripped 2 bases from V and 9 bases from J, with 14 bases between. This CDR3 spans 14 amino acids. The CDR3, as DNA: TGTGCCAGCAGTTACCCGGGAGAAGGAAGGCCCCAGCATTTT. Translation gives CASSYPGEGRPQHF.

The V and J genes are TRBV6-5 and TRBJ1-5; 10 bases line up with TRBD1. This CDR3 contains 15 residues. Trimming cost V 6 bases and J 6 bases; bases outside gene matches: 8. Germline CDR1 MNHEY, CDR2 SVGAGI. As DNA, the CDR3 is TGTGCCAGCAGAACCGGGACAGGGGAGGGTCAGCCCCAGCATTTT. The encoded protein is CASRTGTGEGQPQHF.

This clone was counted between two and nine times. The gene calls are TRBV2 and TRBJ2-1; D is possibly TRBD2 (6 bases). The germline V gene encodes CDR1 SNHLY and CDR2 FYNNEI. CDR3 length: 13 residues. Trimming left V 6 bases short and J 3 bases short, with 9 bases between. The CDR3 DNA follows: TGTGCCAGCAGCCTGGACTACTACAATGAGCAGTTCTTC. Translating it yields CASSLDYYNEQFF.

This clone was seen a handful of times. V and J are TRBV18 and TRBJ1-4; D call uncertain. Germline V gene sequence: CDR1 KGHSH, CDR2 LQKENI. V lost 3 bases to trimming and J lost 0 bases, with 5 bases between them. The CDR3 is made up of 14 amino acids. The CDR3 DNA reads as TGTGCCAGCTCACCCGTTGCAACTAATGAAAAACTGTTTTTT. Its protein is CASSPVATNEKLFF.

The CDR3 bases are TGTGCCAGCAGTTTAGGACAGGGTGCAGATACGCAGTATTTT. Translated, it gives CASSLGQGADTQYF. V and J are TRBV28 and TRBJ2-3, with TRBD1 matching over 8 bases. Germline V gene sequence: CDR1 MDHEN, CDR2 SYDVKM. V lost 2 bases and J lost 4; bases outside the gene matches: 2. This CDR3 contains 14 residues.

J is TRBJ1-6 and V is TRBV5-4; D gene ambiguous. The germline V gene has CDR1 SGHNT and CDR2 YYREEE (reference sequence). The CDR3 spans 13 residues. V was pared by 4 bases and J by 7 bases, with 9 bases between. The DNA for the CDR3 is TGTGCCAGCAGCCCGGATCGCAATTCACCCCTCCACTTT. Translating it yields CASSPDRNSPLHF.

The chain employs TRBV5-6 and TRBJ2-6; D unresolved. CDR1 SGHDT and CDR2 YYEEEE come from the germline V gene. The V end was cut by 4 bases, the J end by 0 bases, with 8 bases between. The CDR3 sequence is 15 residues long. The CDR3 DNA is TGTGCCAGCAGCCAGGAGCGCTCTGGGGCCAACGTCCTGACTTTC. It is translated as CASSQERSGANVLTF.